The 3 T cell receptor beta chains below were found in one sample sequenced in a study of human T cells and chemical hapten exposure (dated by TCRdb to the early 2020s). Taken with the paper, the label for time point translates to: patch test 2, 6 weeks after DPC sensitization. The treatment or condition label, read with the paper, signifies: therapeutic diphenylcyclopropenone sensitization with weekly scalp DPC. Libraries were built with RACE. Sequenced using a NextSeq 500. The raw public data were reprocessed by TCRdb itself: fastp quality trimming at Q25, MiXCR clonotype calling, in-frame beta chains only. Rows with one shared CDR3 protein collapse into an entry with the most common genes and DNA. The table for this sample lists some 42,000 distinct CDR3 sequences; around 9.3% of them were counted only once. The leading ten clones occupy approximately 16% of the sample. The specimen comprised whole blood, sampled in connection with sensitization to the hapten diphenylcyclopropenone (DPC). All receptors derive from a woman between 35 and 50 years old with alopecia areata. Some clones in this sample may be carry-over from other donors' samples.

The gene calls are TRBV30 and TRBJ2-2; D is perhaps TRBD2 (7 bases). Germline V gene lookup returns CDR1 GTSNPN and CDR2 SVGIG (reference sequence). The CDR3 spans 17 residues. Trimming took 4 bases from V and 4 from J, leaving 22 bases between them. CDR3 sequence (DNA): TGTGCCTGGACCCGCGCCGCGGGGGCCGCGGGCACCGGGGAGCTGTTTTTT. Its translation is CAWTRAAGAAGTGELFF. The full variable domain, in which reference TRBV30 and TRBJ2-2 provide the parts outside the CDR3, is SQTIHQWPATLVQPVGSPLSLECTVEGTSNPNLYWYRQAAGRGLQLLFYSVGIGQISSEVPQNLSASRPQDRQFILSSKKLLLSDSGFYLCAWTRAAGAAGTGELFFGEGSRLTVL.

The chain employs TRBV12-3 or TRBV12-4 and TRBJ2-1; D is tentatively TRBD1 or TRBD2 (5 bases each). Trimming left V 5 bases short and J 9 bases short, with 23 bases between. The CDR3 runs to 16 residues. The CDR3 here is CASSPRGRNPHGEQFF. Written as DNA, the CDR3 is TGTGCCAGCAGTCCCCGGGGCCGTAACCCCCATGGTGAGCAGTTCTTC.

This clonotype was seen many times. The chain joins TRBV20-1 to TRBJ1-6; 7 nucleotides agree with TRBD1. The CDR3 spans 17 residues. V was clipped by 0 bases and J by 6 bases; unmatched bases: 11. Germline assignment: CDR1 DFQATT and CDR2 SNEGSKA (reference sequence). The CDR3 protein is CSARDSPRQGPNSPLHF. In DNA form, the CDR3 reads TGCAGTGCTAGAGATTCCCCCCGACAGGGACCTAATTCACCCCTCCACTTT.